A single sample is the source of the 6 T cell receptor beta chains below, sequenced in a study of blood T cell repertoires in COVID-19. Libraries were prepared by immunoSEQ multiplex PCR; TCRdb keeps only in-frame clonotypes and omits some of them. The sample yields about 100,000 clones, around four fifths seen once. Input material: peripheral blood. The source is a man aged 45-60 years with active or convalescent COVID-19.

This clone was found once. The chain recombines TRBV7-9 with TRBJ2-1; 7 nucleotides align to TRBD2. Germline V gene data show CDR1 as SEHNR and CDR2 as FQNEAQ (reference sequence). V shed 4 bases and J 7 bases; nucleotides not matched to a gene: 10. This CDR3 spans 15 amino acids. CDR3 DNA: TGTGCCAGCAGCTATGGAGAGGGAGGGATAAATGAGCAGTTCTTC. It specifies CASSYGEGGINEQFF.

The chain couples TRBV29-1 to TRBJ1-2; possibly TRBD1 for D (6 bases). The V end lost 6 bases, the J end lost 4 bases, and 15 bases lay between the germline ends. The CDR3 consists of 13 residues. The germline V gene encodes CDR1 SQVTM and CDR2 ANQGSEA. CDR3 bases: TGCAGCGTCTCTCTGACAGGTACCTATGGCTACACCTTC. Its protein is CSVSLTGTYGYTF. The variable domain in full, with the rest retrieved from reference TRBV29-1 and TRBJ1-2, is SAVISQKPSRDICQRGTSLTIQCQVDSQVTMMFWYRQQPGQSLTLIATANQGSEATYESGFVIDKFPISRPNLTFSTLTVSNMSPEDSSIYLCSVSLTGTYGYTFGSGTRLTVV.

This sequence joins TRBV9 and TRBJ2-3; weak D call: TRBD1 (5 bases). The CDR3 has 14 residues. V dropped 1 base and J dropped 3 bases, with 9 bases sitting between them. Germline lookup yields CDR1 SGDLS and CDR2 YYNGEE. CDR3 sequence reads: CASSVQGGTDTQYF. Written as DNA, the CDR3 is TGTGCCAGCAGCGTACAGGGTGGAACAGATACGCAGTATTTT.

This clone has just one count. The chain uses TRBV19 and TRBJ1-6; possible D gene TRBD1, 5 bases. The CDR3 has 14 residues. The V end lost 6 bases, the J end lost 6 bases, and 12 bases lay between the germline ends. Germline values: CDR1 LNHDA, CDR2 SQIVND (reference sequence). This CDR3 is CASRAGTFNSPLHF. CDR3 coding DNA: TGTGCCAGTAGGGCGGGGACCTTTAATTCACCCCTCCACTTT.

This chain links TRBV6-1 with TRBJ2-2; 9 bases are shared with TRBD2. This CDR3 has 16 amino acids. Germline V CDR1 and CDR2: MNHNS, SASEGT. V dropped 4 bases and J dropped 7; count of bases not matched to a gene: 10. CDR3 DNA: TGTGCCAGCAGTGCATCCGGGACTAGCAGGAGCGGGGAGCTGTTTTTT. As protein: CASSASGTSRSGELFF.

This clone came up once. The gene calls are TRBV2 and TRBJ2-5; maybe TRBD2 (5 bases). The CDR3 contains 12 residues. V shed 5 bases and J shed 5 bases, with 9 bases lying between them. Germline CDR1 and CDR2: SNHLY and FYNNEI. The CDR3 DNA reads TGTGCCAGCAGTAGAGGGTGGGAGACCCAGTACTTC. It encodes CASSRGWETQYF.